Given below is one T cell receptor beta chain in context. No antigen is known for it. Other DNA variants within this sample encode the same CDR3. In the PCR, 60 Vbeta and 13 Jbeta primers were used. Measured with immunoSEQ multiplex PCR; TCRdb has only the in-frame clones, and not every one. Here the sample spans 180,000 or so clones, 75% being singletons. The data were taken from a study of cytomegalovirus exposure and HLA in healthy donors. Whole-study results and caveats: In an earlier analysis, productive rearrangement rates for most beta V segments clustered near 87% or 30%.

CDR1 and CDR2 (germline): SNHLY, FYNNEI. The CDR3 is 14 residues long. V shed 4 bases, J shed 2 bases, and the junction held 4 bases outside the gene matches. The sequenced material came from PBMCs. This TCR derives from a woman between 40 and 55 years old in good health and CMV-seropositive. The chain employs TRBV2 and TRBJ1-1; 7 bases map to TRBD1. The DNA of the CDR3 is TGTGCCAGCAGTGTAGACAGGGTAAACACTGAAGCTTTCTTT. Protein product: CASSVDRVNTEAFF.